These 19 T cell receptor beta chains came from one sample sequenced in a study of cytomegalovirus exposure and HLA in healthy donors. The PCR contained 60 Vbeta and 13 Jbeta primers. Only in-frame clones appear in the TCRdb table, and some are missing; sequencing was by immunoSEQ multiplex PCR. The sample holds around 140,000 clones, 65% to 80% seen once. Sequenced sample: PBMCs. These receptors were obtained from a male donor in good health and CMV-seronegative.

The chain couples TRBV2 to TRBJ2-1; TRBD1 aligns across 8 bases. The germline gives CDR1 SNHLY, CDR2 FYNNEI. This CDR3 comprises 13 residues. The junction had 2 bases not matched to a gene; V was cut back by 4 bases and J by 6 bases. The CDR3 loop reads CASSGTGGNEQFF. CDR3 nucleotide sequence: TGTGCCAGCAGTGGTACAGGGGGCAATGAGCAGTTCTTC.

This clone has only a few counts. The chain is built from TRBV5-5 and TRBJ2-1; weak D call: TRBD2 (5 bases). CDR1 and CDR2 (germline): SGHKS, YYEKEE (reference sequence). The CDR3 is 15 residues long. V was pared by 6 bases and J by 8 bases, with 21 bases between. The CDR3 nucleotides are TGTGCCAGCATAGTCTCGGAGGCTCCGTTCTATGAGCAGTTCTTC. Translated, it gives CASIVSEAPFYEQFF.

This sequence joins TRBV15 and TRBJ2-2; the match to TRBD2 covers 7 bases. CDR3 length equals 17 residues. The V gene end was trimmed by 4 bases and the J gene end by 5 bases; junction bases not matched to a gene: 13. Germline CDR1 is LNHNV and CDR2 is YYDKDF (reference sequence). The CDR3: CATSKGGTSAGTGELFF. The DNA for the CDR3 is TGTGCCACCAGCAAGGGTGGCACTAGCGCTGGGACCGGGGAGCTGTTTTTT.

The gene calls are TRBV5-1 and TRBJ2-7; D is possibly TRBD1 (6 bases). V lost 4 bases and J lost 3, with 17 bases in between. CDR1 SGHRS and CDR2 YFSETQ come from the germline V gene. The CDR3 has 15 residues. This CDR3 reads CASSLLPGAGYEQYF. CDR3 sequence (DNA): TGCGCCAGCAGCCTTCTTCCAGGGGCCGGCTACGAGCAGTACTTC.

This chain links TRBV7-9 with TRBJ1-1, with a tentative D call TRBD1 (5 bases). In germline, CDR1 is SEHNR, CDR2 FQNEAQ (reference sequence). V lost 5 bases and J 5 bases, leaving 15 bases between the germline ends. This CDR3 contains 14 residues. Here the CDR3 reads CASSPGWGSTEAFF. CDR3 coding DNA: TGTGCCAGCAGCCCAGGGTGGGGTAGTACTGAAGCTTTCTTT.

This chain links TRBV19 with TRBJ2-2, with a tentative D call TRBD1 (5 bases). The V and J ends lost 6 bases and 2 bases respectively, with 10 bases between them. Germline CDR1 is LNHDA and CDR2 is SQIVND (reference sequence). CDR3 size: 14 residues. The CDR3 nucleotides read TGTGCCAGTAGGATTACAGGAAACACCGGGGAGCTGTTTTTT. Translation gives CASRITGNTGELFF.

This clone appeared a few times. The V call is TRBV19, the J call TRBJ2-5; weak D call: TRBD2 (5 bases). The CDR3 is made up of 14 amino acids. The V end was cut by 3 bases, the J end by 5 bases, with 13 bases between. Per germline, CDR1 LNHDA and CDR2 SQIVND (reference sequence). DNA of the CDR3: TGTGCCAGTAGTATTAGTCTAGCAGCGGAGACCCAGTACTTC. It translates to CASSISLAAETQYF. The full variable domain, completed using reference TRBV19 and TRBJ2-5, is DGGITQSPKYLFRKEGQNVTLSCEQNLNHDAMYWYRQDPGQGLRLIYYSQIVNDFQKGDIAEGYSVSREKKESFPLTVTSAQKNPTAFYLCASSISLAAETQYFGPGTRLLVL.

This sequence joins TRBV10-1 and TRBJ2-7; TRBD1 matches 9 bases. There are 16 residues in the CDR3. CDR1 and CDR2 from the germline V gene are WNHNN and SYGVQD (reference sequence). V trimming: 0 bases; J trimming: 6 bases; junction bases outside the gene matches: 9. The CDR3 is CASSESGQGKGSEQYF. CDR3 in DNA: TGCGCCAGCAGTGAGTCGGGACAGGGCAAGGGATCCGAGCAGTACTTC.

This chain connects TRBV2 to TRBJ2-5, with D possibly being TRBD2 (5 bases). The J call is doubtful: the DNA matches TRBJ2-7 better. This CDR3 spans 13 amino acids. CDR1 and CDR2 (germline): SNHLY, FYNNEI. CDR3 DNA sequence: TGTGCCAGCATGGAGGAAACAACCTACGAGCAGTACTTC. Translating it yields CASMEETTYEQYF.

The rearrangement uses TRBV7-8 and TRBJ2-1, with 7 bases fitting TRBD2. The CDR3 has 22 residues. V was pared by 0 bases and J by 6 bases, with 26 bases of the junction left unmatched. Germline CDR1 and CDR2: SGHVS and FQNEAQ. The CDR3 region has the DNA TGTGCCAGCAGCTTAGCGCCTTTTGGGGAGCGGGGAAAAAAATACATGGTCAATGAGCAGTTCTTC. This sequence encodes CASSLAPFGERGKKYMVNEQFF.

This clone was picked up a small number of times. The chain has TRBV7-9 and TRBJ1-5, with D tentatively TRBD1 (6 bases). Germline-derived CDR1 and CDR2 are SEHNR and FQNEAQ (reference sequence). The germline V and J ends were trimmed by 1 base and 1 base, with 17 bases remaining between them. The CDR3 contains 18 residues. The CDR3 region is CASSLETGPRLSNQPQHF. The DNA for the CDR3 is TGTGCCAGCAGCTTAGAGACAGGCCCAAGGTTGAGCAATCAGCCCCAGCATTTT.

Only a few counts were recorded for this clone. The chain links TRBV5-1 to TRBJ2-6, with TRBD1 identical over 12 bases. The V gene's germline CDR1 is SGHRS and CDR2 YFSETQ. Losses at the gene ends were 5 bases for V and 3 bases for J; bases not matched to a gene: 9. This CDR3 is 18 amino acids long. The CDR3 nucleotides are TGCGCCAGCAGTAAGACGGGACAGGGGGCGGGTGGGGCCAACGTCCTGACTTTC. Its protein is CASSKTGQGAGGANVLTF.

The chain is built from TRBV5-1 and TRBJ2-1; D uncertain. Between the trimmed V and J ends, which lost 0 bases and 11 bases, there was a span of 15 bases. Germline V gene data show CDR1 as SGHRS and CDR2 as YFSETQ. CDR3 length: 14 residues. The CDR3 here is CASSLAADNEQQFF. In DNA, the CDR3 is TGCGCCAGCAGCTTGGCGGCAGACAATGAGCAGCAGTTCTTC.

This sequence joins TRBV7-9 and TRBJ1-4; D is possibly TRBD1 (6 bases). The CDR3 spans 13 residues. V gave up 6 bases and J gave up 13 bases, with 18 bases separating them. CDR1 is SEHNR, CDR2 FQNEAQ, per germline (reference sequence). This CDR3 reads CASRGMGAVGLFF. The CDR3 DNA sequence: TGTGCCAGCAGGGGAATGGGGGCCGTAGGACTGTTTTTT.

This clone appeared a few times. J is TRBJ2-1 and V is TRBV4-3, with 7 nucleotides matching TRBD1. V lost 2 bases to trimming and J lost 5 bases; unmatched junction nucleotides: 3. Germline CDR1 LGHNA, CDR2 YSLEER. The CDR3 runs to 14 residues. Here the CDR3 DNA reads TGCGCCAGCAGCCAACGGGACAGAAACAATGAGCAGTTCTTC. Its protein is CASSQRDRNNEQFF.

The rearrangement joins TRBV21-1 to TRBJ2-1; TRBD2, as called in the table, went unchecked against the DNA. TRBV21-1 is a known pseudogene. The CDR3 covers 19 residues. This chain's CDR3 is CASSKEVKASGSRNNEQFF. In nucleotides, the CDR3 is TGTGCCAGCAGCAAAGAAGTTAAGGCTAGCGGGAGTCGTAACAATGAGCAGTTCTTC.

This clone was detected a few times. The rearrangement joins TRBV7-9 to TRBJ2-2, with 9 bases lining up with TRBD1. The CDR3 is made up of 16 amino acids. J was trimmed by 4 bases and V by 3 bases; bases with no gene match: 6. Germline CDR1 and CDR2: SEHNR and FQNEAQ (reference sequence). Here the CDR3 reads CASSFGQGFVTGELFF. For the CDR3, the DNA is TGTGCCAGCAGCTTTGGACAGGGGTTTGTCACCGGGGAGCTGTTTTTT. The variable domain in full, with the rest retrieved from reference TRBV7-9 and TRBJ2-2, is DTGVSQNPRHKITKRGQNVTFRCDPISEHNRLYWYRQTLGQGPEFLTYFQNEAQLEKSRLLSDRFSAERPKGSFSTLEIQRTEQGDSAMYLCASSFGQGFVTGELFFGEGSRLTVL.

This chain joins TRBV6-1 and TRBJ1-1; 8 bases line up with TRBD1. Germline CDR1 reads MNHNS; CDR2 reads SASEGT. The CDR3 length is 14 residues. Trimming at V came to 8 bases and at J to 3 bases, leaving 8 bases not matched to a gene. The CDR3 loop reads CASGPPGGYTEAFF. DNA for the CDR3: TGTGCCAGCGGACCCCCAGGGGGCTACACTGAAGCTTTCTTT.

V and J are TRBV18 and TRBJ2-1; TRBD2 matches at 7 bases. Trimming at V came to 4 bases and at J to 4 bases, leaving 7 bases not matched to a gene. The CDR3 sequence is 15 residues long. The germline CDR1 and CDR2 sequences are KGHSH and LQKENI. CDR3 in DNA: TGTGCCAGCTCACTCGCTAGGGGAGGGTACAATGAGCAGTTCTTC. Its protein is CASSLARGGYNEQFF.